The 11 T cell receptor beta chains in this list originate from one sample, sequenced in a study of blood T cell repertoires in COVID-19. Produced via immunoSEQ multiplex PCR; TCRdb's table is partial and in-frame only. Counted here are 130,000 or so clones, over 75% occurring once; the ten biggest clones make up approximately 1.4%. Sequenced input: peripheral blood. Source of these receptors: a human donor in a cohort sampled during active COVID-19.

The chain is built from TRBV5-1 and TRBJ1-5, with 10 bases fitting TRBD1. This CDR3 has 16 amino acids. The J segment lost 9 bases and the V segment lost 0 bases, leaving 9 bases of the junction unmatched. Germline lookup yields CDR1 SGHRS and CDR2 YFSETQ. DNA for the CDR3: TGCGCCAGCAGCTTGGCTCCAGGACAGGGGGAATGGCCCCAGCATTTT. Its protein is CASSLAPGQGEWPQHF.

The chain is built from TRBV4-3 and TRBJ1-1; tentatively, D is TRBD1 (6 bases). The CDR3 runs 13 residues. The V end lost 2 bases, the J end lost 7 bases, and 11 bases lay between the germline ends. Germline V lookup: CDR1 LGHNA, CDR2 YSLEER. The CDR3 DNA sequence: TGCGCCAGCAGCCAAACCCGGGACAATGAAGCTTTCTTT. It yields the protein CASSQTRDNEAFF.

This clone was seen many times. The V and J genes are TRBV7-8 and TRBJ2-5, with 9 nucleotides matching TRBD2. V lost 5 bases and J lost 7; bases outside the gene matches: 14. CDR3 length equals 16 residues. CDR1 and CDR2 (germline): SGHVS, FQNEAQ. DNA of the CDR3: TGTGCCAGCAGCCCCCGGAGTAGCGGGAGTGGCGGGACCCAGTACTTC. This encodes CASSPRSSGSGGTQYF.

V gene TRBV19 combines with J gene TRBJ1-1; the match to TRBD1 covers 7 bases. Germline V lookup: CDR1 LNHDA, CDR2 SQIVND (reference sequence). With 5 bases clipped from V and 12 bases from J, the junction kept 9 bases outside the gene matches. CDR3 length: 12 amino acids. The CDR3 here is CASSPRAGGSFF. As DNA, the CDR3 is TGTGCCAGTAGTCCCCGGGCAGGGGGGTCTTTCTTT.

The chain has TRBV2 and TRBJ2-7, with 12 bases lining up with TRBD2. Unmatched junction bases numbered 7, after V lost 8 bases and J lost 5 bases. The CDR3 length is 14 residues. The germline CDR1 and CDR2 sequences are SNHLY and FYNNEI. In DNA, the CDR3 is TGTGCCAGCGCAAGACTAGCGGGAGTACACGAGCAGTACTTC. It is translated as CASARLAGVHEQYF.

CDR3 in DNA: TGTGCCAGCAGCATGGGACAGCACAAAAACATTCAGTACTTC. Its protein is CASSMGQHKNIQYF. V and J are TRBV7-2 and TRBJ2-4, with 7 bases lining up with TRBD1. Trimming at V came to 5 bases and at J to 3 bases, leaving 4 bases not matched to a gene. This CDR3 spans 14 amino acids. Germline CDR1 SGHTA, CDR2 FQGNSA.

J is TRBJ1-5 and V is TRBV7-8, with 7 bases lining up with TRBD1. V lost 5 bases and J lost 11; bases outside the gene matches: 6. Germline V gene lookup returns CDR1 SGHVS and CDR2 FQNEAQ. The CDR3 contains 12 residues. The CDR3 is CASSRDRESQHF. Written as DNA, the CDR3 is TGTGCCAGCAGCAGAGACAGGGAGTCCCAGCATTTT. Filled out from reference TRBV7-8 and TRBJ1-5, the complete variable domain reads GAGVSQSPRYKVAKRGQDVALRCDPISGHVSLFWYQQALGQGPEFLTYFQNEAQLDKSGLPSDRFFAERPEGSVSTLKIQRTQQEDSAVYLCASSRDRESQHFGDGTRLSIL.

This clone was seen just once. The chain combines TRBV19 with TRBJ1-1, with 12 bases fitting TRBD1. The CDR3 consists of 15 residues. CDR1 and CDR2 (germline): LNHDA, SQIVND (reference sequence). The V gene end was trimmed by 7 bases and the J gene end by 7 bases; junction bases not matched to a gene: 10. As DNA, the CDR3 is TGTGCCAGTACCCCTAGGGACAGGGGGCAAATTGAAGCTTTCTTT. Amino acid sequence: CASTPRDRGQIEAFF.

V usage is TRBV30 and J usage is TRBJ2-7; TRBD2 matches 8 bases. The CDR3 is 14 amino acids. V dropped 3 bases and J dropped 2; count of bases not matched to a gene: 6. From germline, CDR1 is GTSNPN and CDR2 SVGIG (reference sequence). The CDR3 loop reads CAWSSTSAAYEQYF. DNA of the CDR3: TGTGCCTGGAGCTCGACTAGCGCTGCCTACGAGCAGTACTTC.

DNA of the CDR3: TGTGCCAGCAGCCAAGACATACTCTATGGCTACACCTTC. Its protein is CASSQDILYGYTF. This chain connects TRBV7-2 to TRBJ1-2; no definite D call. The CDR3 length is 13 residues. Germline V gene lookup returns CDR1 SGHTA and CDR2 FQGNSA. The ends were cut back, 5 bases at V and 4 bases at J, with 11 bases in the middle. Filled out from reference TRBV7-2 and TRBJ1-2, the complete variable domain reads GAGVSQSPSNKVTEKGKDVELRCDPISGHTALYWYRQSLGQGLEFLIYFQGNSAPDKSGLPSDRFSAERTGGSVSTLTIQRTQQEDSAVYLCASSQDILYGYTFGSGTRLTVV.

The chain is built from TRBV5-4 and TRBJ2-2, with 9 bases that match TRBD2. CDR1 is SGHNT and CDR2 is YYREEE in the germline V gene (reference sequence). V shed 4 bases and J 5 bases; nucleotides not matched to a gene: 12. CDR3 length equals 17 residues. The CDR3 nucleotides read TGTGCCAGCAGCCCGGGACTAGCTTTGGTTGGGACCGGGGAGCTGTTTTTT. Protein sequence: CASSPGLALVGTGELFF.